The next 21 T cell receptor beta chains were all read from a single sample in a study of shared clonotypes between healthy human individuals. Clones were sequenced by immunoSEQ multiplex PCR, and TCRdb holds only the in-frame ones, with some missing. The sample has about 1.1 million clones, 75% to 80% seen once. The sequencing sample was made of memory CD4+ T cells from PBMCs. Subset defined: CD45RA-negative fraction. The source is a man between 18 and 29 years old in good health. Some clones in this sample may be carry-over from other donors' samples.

The CDR3 sequence: CAISQQLAGGPGELFF. CDR3 nucleotides: TGTGCCATCAGTCAACAACTAGCGGGAGGCCCCGGGGAGCTGTTTTTT. This chain joins TRBV10-3 and TRBJ2-2; TRBD2 agrees at 12 bases. V dropped 5 bases and J dropped 6; count of bases not matched to a gene: 7. The germline V gene has CDR1 ENHRY and CDR2 SYGVKD. The CDR3 extends over 16 amino acids.

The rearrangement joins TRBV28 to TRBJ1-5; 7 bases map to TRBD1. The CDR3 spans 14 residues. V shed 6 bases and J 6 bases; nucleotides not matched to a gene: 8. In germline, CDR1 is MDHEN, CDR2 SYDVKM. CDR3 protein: CASRVGRGIQPQHF. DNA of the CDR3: TGTGCCAGCAGAGTAGGCAGGGGGATTCAGCCCCAGCATTTT.

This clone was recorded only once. The CDR3 is CASSLGSEQGYTF. In DNA form, the CDR3 reads TGCGCCAGCAGCTTGGGGTCAGAACAAGGCTACACCTTC. This sequence joins TRBV5-1 and TRBJ1-2; the D is unclear. The V gene lost 0 bases and the J gene lost 8 bases, with 11 bases spanning the gap. Germline CDR1 reads SGHRS; CDR2 reads YFSETQ. The CDR3 has 13 amino acids. The complete variable domain, with remaining parts taken from reference TRBV5-1 and TRBJ1-2, reads KAGVTQTPRYLIKTRGQQVTLSCSPISGHRSVSWYQQTPGQGLQFLFEYFSETQRNKGNFPGRFSGRQFSNSRSEMNVSTLELGDSALYLCASSLGSEQGYTFGSGTRLTVV.

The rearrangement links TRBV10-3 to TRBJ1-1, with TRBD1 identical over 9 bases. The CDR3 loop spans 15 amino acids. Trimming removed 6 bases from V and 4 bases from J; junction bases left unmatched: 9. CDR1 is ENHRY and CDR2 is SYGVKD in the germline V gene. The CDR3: CAIRSDRGLGTEAFF. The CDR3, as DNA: TGTGCCATCAGATCGGACAGGGGCCTGGGCACTGAAGCTTTCTTT.

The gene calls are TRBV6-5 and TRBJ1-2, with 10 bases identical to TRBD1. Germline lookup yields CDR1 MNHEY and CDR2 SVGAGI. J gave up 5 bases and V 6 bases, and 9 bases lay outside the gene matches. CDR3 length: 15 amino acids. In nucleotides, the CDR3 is TGTGCCAGCAGGTTCAACCGGGACAGGGGTTATGGCTACACCTTC. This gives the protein CASRFNRDRGYGYTF.

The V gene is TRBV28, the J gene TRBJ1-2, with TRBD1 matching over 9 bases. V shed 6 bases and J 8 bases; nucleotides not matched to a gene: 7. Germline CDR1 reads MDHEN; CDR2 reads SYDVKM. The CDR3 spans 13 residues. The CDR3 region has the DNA TGTGCCAGCAGATCGACAGGGGGTAGCGGCTACACCTTC. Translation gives CASRSTGGSGYTF.

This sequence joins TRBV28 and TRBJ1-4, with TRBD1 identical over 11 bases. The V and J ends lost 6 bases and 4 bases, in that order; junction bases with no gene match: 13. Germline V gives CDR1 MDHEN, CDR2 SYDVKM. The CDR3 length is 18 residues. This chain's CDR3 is CASRLGTGGFQINEKLFF. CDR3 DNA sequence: TGTGCCAGCAGATTAGGGACAGGGGGATTCCAGATTAATGAAAAACTGTTTTTT.

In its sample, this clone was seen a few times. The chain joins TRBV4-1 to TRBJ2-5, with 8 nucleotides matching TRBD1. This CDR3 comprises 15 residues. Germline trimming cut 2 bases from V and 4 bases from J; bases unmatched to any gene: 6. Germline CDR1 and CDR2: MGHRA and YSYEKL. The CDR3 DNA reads TGCGCCAGCAGCCAATACTACGGACAGGGAGAGACCCAGTACTTC. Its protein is CASSQYYGQGETQYF.

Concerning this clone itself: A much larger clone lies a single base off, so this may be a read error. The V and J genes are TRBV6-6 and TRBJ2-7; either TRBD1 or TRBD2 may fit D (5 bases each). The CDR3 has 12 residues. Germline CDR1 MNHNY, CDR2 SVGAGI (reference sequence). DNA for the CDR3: TGTGCCAGCGGGCGACGGGGCGACGAGCAGGACTTC. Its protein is CASGRRGDEQDF.

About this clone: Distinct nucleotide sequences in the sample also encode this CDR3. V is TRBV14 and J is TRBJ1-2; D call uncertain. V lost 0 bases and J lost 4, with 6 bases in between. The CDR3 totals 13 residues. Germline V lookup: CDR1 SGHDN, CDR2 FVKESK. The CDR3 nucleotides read TGTGCCAGCAGCCAAGATAGGAGCTATGGCTACACCTTC. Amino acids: CASSQDRSYGYTF.

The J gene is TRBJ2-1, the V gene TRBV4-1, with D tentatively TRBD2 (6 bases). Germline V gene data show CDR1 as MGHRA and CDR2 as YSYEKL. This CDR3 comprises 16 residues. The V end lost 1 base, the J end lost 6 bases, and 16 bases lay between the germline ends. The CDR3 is CASSQVGGASLNEQFF. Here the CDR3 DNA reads TGCGCCAGCAGCCAAGTTGGCGGGGCCTCCCTCAATGAGCAGTTCTTC.

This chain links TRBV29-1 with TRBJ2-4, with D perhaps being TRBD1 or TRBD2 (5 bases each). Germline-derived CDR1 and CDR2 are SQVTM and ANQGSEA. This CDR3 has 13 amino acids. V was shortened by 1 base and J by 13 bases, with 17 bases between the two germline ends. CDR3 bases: TGCAGCGTTGAAGCTGACCGGGACCTTTCCCAGTACTTC. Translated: CSVEADRDLSQYF.

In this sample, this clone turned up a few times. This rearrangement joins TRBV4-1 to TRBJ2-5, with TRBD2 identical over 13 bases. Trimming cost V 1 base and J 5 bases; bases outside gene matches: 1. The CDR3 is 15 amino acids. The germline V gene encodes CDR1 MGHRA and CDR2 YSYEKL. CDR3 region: CASSQVLAGGETQYF. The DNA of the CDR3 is TGCGCCAGCAGCCAAGTACTAGCGGGGGGGGAGACCCAGTACTTC.

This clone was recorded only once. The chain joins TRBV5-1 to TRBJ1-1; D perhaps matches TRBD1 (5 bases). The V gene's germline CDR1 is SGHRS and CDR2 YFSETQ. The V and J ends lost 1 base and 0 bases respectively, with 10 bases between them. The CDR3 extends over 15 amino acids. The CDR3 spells CASSLNRQLNTEAFF. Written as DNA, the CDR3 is TGCGCCAGCAGCTTGAACAGACAGTTGAACACTGAAGCTTTCTTT.

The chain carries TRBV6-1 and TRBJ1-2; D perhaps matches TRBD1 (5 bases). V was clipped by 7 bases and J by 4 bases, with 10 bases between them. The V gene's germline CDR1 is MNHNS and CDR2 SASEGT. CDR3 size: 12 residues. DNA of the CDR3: TGTGCCAGCAACCCGGACACCTATGGCTACACCTTC. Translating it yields CASNPDTYGYTF.

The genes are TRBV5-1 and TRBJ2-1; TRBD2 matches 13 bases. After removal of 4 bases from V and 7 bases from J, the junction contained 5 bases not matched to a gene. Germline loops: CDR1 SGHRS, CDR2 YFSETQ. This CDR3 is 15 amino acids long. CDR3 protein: CASSPRTSGRNEQFF. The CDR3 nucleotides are TGCGCCAGCAGCCCACGGACTAGCGGGAGAAATGAGCAGTTCTTC.

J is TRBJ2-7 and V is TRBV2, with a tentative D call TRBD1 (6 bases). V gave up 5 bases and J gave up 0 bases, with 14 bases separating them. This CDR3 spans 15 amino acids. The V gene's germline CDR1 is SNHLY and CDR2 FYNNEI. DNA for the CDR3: TGTGCCAGCAGTTTTTGGGACACCGTCTCCTACGAGCAGTACTTC. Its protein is CASSFWDTVSYEQYF.

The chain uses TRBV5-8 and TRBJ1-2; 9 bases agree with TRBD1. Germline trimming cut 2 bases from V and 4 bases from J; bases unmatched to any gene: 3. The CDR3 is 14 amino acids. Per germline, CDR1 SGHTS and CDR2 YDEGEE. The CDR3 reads CASSLGTGSYGYTF. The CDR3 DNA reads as TGTGCCAGCAGCTTAGGGACAGGGAGCTATGGCTACACCTTC.

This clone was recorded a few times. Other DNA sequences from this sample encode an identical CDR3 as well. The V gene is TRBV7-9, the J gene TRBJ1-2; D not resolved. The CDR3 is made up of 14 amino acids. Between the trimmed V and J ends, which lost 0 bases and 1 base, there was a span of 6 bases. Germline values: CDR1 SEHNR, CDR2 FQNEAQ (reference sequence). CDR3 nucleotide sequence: TGTGCCAGCAGCTTAGCGTCTGGTAACTATGGCTACACCTTC. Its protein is CASSLASGNYGYTF.

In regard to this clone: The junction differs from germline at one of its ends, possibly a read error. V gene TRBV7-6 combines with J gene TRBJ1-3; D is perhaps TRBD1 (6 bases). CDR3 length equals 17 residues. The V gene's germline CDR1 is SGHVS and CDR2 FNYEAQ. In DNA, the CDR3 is TGTGCCAGCAGCTTGTGGCCCCAGGGGAGGGCTGGGAACACCATATATTTT. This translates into CASSLWPQGRAGNTIYF.

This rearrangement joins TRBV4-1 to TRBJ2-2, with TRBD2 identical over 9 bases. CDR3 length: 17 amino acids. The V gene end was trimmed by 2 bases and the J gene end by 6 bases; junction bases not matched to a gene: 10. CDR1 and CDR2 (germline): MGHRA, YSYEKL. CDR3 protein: CASSQSPAGGVAGELFF. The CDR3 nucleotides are TGCGCCAGCAGCCAATCCCCCGCGGGAGGGGTGGCCGGGGAGCTGTTTTTT.